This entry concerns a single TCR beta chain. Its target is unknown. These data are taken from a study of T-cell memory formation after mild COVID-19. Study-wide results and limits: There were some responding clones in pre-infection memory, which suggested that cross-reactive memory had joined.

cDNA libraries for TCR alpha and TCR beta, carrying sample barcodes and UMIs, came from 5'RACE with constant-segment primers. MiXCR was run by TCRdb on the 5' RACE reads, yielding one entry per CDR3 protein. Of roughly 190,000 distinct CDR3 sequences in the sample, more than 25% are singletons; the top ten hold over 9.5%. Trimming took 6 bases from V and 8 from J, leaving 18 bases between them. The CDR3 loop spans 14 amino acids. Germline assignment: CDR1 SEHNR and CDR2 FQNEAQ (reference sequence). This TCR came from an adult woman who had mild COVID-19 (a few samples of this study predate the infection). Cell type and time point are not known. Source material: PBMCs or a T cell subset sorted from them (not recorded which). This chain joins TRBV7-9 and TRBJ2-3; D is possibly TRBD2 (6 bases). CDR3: CASRQPGLEGTQYF. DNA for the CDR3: TGTGCCAGCAGACAACCGGGACTGGAGGGTACGCAGTATTTT. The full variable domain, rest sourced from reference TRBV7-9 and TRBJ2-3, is DTGVSQNPRHKITKRGQNVTFRCDPISEHNRLYWYRQTLGQGPEFLTYFQNEAQLEKSRLLSDRFSAERPKGSFSTLEIQRTEQGDSAMYLCASRQPGLEGTQYFGPGTRLTVL.